The 21 T cell receptor beta chains below were found in one sample sequenced in a study of blood T cell repertoires in COVID-19. Sequencing was performed with immunoSEQ multiplex PCR; in TCRdb, only in-frame clones are kept and a portion is missing. This table has fewer than 85,000 clones, roughly 80% appearing once. The sample taken for sequencing was peripheral blood. These receptors originate from a woman aged 60-75 years with acute or convalescent COVID-19.

This clone was picked up one time. This chain connects TRBV9 to TRBJ2-7, with no clear D. The V gene lost 0 bases and the J gene lost 4 bases, with 8 bases spanning the gap. The CDR3 runs to 13 residues. Germline V CDR1 and CDR2: SGDLS, YYNGEE. The CDR3 spells CASSVGGLYEQYF. CDR3 in DNA: TGTGCCAGCAGCGTAGGCGGATTATACGAGCAGTACTTC.

The rearrangement uses TRBV30 and TRBJ1-4, with unresolved D. V lost 5 bases to trimming and J lost 1 base, with 8 bases between them. This CDR3 is built from 13 residues. Germline V gene lookup returns CDR1 GTSNPN and CDR2 SVGIG (reference sequence). CDR3 in DNA: TGTGCCTGGGAAGCGCGAACTAATGAAAAACTGTTTTTT. This codes for CAWEARTNEKLFF.

The chain uses TRBV5-6 and TRBJ1-1; D is perhaps TRBD1 (5 bases). The CDR3 is 17 residues long. Trimming removed 4 bases at V and 7 bases at J, with 26 bases between. Germline CDR1 and CDR2: SGHDT and YYEEEE. CDR3 nucleotide sequence: TGTGCCAGCAGCAGCTCAGGGTGGGGCCGTAGGGGAAATGAAGCTTTCTTT. This translates into CASSSSGWGRRGNEAFF.

The CDR3 DNA is TGTGCCAGCAGCTCCACCCTAGTTCACGAGCAGTACGTC. The encoded protein is CASSSTLVHEQYV. The chain has TRBV5-5 and TRBJ2-7; D is unresolved. V lost 3 bases and J lost 5, with 12 bases in between. Looked up from germline, CDR1 is SGHKS and CDR2 is YYEKEE (reference sequence). The CDR3 is 13 residues long.

V is TRBV7-9 and J is TRBJ2-2; 10 nucleotides align to TRBD1. CDR3 length equals 14 residues. The germline CDR1 and CDR2 sequences are SEHNR and FQNEAQ (reference sequence). After removal of 3 bases from V and 6 bases from J, the junction contained 1 base not matched to a gene. CDR3 sequence: CASSLGQGPGELFF. Written as DNA, the CDR3 is TGTGCCAGCAGCTTGGGACAGGGGCCCGGGGAGCTGTTTTTT.

V is TRBV9 and J is TRBJ1-5, with D unresolved. Germline CDR1 SGDLS, CDR2 YYNGEE. With 0 bases removed from V and 7 bases from J, the gap between germline ends came to 14 bases. The CDR3 is 15 residues long. CDR3 in DNA: TGTGCCAGCAGCGTAGATCCGGGGATAGGGCAGCCCCAGCATTTT. Residues: CASSVDPGIGQPQHF.

The J gene is TRBJ2-1, the V gene TRBV5-8, with 11 bases lining up with TRBD2. The CDR3 is made up of 14 amino acids. Germline CDR1 and CDR2: SGHTS and YDEGEE. The ends lost 5 bases at V and 6 bases at J; junction bases unmatched: 4. Written as DNA, the CDR3 is TGTGCCAGCAGACGACTAGCGGGGAGCAATGAGCAGTTCTTC. Translating gives CASRRLAGSNEQFF.

The chain links TRBV5-6 to TRBJ1-1; TRBD1 agrees at 7 bases. Trimming took 7 bases from V and 4 from J; bases not matched to a gene: 13. The CDR3 covers 15 residues. CDR1 and CDR2 (germline): SGHDT, YYEEEE. CDR3 amino acids: CASVSSYAGGTEAFF. The CDR3, as DNA: TGTGCCAGCGTCTCCTCATACGCAGGGGGCACTGAAGCTTTCTTT. The variable domain in full, with the rest retrieved from reference TRBV5-6 and TRBJ1-1, is DAGVTQSPTHLIKTRGQQVTLRCSPKSGHDTVSWYQQALGQGPQFIFQYYEEEERQRGNFPDRFSGHQFPNYSSELNVNALLLGDSALYLCASVSSYAGGTEAFFGQGTRLTVV.

This clone was observed a handful of times. The rearrangement links TRBV7-9 to TRBJ2-7, with D perhaps matching TRBD1 (6 bases). The germline V gene encodes CDR1 SEHNR and CDR2 FQNEAQ (reference sequence). The CDR3 is 15 residues long. Trimming removed 1 base from V and 2 bases from J, with 12 bases in between. The CDR3 sequence: CASSLVGRGAYEQYF. In nucleotides, the CDR3 is TGTGCCAGCAGCTTAGTCGGCAGGGGAGCCTACGAGCAGTACTTC.

This clone was seen once. In the same sample, other DNA sequences code for this CDR3. The rearrangement links TRBV5-1 to TRBJ1-2, with 8 bases identical to TRBD1. The V segment lost 4 bases and the J segment 7 bases; nucleotides outside the gene matches: 6. From germline, CDR1 is SGHRS and CDR2 YFSETQ. This CDR3 contains 13 residues. The CDR3: CASSPGQGGGYTF. The CDR3 nucleotides are TGCGCCAGCAGCCCCGGACAGGGAGGTGGCTACACCTTC.

V and J are TRBV6-6 and TRBJ2-7, with TRBD2 matching over 7 bases. The CDR3 contains 17 residues. Germline CDR1 is MNHNY and CDR2 is SVGAGI (reference sequence). The trim removed 5 bases at V and 0 bases at J, leaving 13 bases unmatched. CDR3 region: CASSRDRGGLDSYEQYV. CDR3 DNA: TGTGCCAGCAGTCGGGACCGGGGAGGGCTCGACTCCTACGAGCAGTACGTC.

This chain uses TRBV20-1 with TRBJ2-2; D might be TRBD2 (5 bases). V lost 3 bases and J lost 3, with 8 bases in between. CDR1 and CDR2 from the germline V gene are DFQATT and SNEGSKA (reference sequence). The CDR3 contains 13 residues. The CDR3, as DNA: TGCAGTGCTAGTGACGGGGACACCGGGGAGCTGTTTTTT. This encodes CSASDGDTGELFF.

CDR3 sequence reads: CASSQPGVSDTQYF. In DNA, the CDR3 is TGTGCCAGCAGCCAACCGGGGGTCTCAGATACGCAGTATTTT. This chain uses TRBV3-1 (or the pseudogene TRBV3-2) with TRBJ2-3, with D tentatively TRBD2 (6 bases). V lost 2 bases and J 4 bases, leaving 10 bases between the germline ends. The CDR3 loop spans 14 amino acids. Germline loops: CDR1 LGHDT, CDR2 YNNKEL (reference sequence).

This rearrangement joins TRBV19 to TRBJ1-5, with D possibly being TRBD1 (5 bases). The CDR3 spans 16 residues. Germline V lookup: CDR1 LNHDA, CDR2 SQIVND (reference sequence). Trimming removed 0 bases at V and 0 bases at J, with 9 bases between. CDR3 protein: CASSIDRDYSNQPQHF. CDR3 bases: TGTGCCAGTAGTATAGACAGGGATTATAGCAATCAGCCCCAGCATTTT.

The chain combines TRBV7-8 with TRBJ2-7; 15 positions agree with TRBD2. This CDR3 region has 16 residues. Looked up from germline, CDR1 is SGHVS and CDR2 is FQNEAQ. The V gene end was trimmed by 7 bases and the J gene end by 3 bases; junction bases not matched to a gene: 7. CDR3 DNA sequence: TGTGCCAGCAACGCCGGGACTAGCGGGGGGTTCTACGAGCAGTACTTC. Protein sequence: CASNAGTSGGFYEQYF. The full variable domain, its missing parts supplied by reference TRBV7-8 and TRBJ2-7, is GAGVSQSPRYKVAKRGQDVALRCDPISGHVSLFWYQQALGQGPEFLTYFQNEAQLDKSGLPSDRFFAERPEGSVSTLKIQRTQQEDSAVYLCASNAGTSGGFYEQYFGPGTRLTVT.

The chain recombines TRBV4-3 with TRBJ2-7; TRBD1 matches at 8 bases. Germline CDR1 LGHNA, CDR2 YSLEER. V shed 0 bases and J 6 bases; nucleotides not matched to a gene: 7. The CDR3 has 15 residues. The CDR3 sequence is CASSQDVTTGAEQYF. CDR3 coding DNA: TGCGCCAGCAGCCAAGATGTAACGACAGGGGCCGAGCAGTACTTC.

The chain joins TRBV10-2 to TRBJ1-2, with D unresolved. Germline CDR1 is WSHSY and CDR2 is SAAADI. Trimming shortened V by 3 bases and J by 4 bases, and 9 bases separated the two germline ends. The CDR3 length is 13 residues. Here the CDR3 reads CASSEEGRYGYTF. CDR3 nucleotides: TGCGCCAGCAGTGAAGAGGGCCGCTATGGCTACACCTTC.

In this sample, this clone turned up once. The chain employs TRBV7-2 and TRBJ1-1; 7 nucleotides align to TRBD1. With V trimmed by 3 bases and J by 0 bases, 4 bases remained unmatched. The CDR3 extends over 15 amino acids. Germline CDR1 and CDR2: SGHTA and FQGNSA. The CDR3 spells CASSFGQVMNTEAFF. CDR3 nucleotide sequence: TGTGCCAGCAGCTTTGGACAGGTTATGAACACTGAAGCTTTCTTT.

This chain joins TRBV3-1 (or the pseudogene TRBV3-2) and TRBJ2-5, with 10 bases fitting TRBD1. The CDR3 consists of 14 residues. J was trimmed by 4 bases and V by 9 bases; bases with no gene match: 8. Germline values: CDR1 LGHDT, CDR2 YNNKEL (reference sequence). The DNA for the CDR3 is TGTGCCAGTCAGGACAGGGGGTATGGAGAGACCCAGTACTTC. Translating it yields CASQDRGYGETQYF.

The V and J genes are TRBV5-4 and TRBJ1-1; 9 bases fit TRBD1. Unmatched junction bases numbered 4, after V lost 3 bases and J lost 1 base. The CDR3 is 15 residues long. Per germline, CDR1 SGHNT and CDR2 YYREEE (reference sequence). This chain's CDR3 is CASSSLQGANTEAFF. The CDR3 coding sequence is TGTGCCAGCAGCTCACTACAGGGGGCGAACACTGAAGCTTTCTTT.

In this sample, this clone turned up a few times. The V gene is TRBV5-1, the J gene TRBJ2-3; 14 bases agree with TRBD2. Trimming at V came to 2 bases and at J to 5 bases, leaving 4 bases not matched to a gene. Germline CDR1 and CDR2: SGHRS and YFSETQ. The CDR3 is 16 residues long. The CDR3: CASSLGLAGGEDTQYF. The CDR3 nucleotides are TGCGCCAGCAGCTTAGGACTAGCGGGGGGTGAAGATACGCAGTATTTT.